This T cell receptor (beta chain) was sequenced for a study of shared clonotypes between healthy human individuals. The germline V gene has CDR1 SGHTS and CDR2 YDEGEE. Trimming removed 3 bases at V and 3 bases at J, with 15 bases between. CDR3 length: 16 amino acids. Sequencing was performed with immunoSEQ multiplex PCR; in TCRdb, only in-frame clones are kept and a portion is missing. The repertoire includes roughly 760,000 clones, around 74% of them detected once, and over 1.5% sits in the top ten. This clone was seen more than once but under ten times. Specimen: memory CD4+ T cells sorted from blood. The subset: CD45RA-negative fraction. This receptor was taken from a woman aged 25 to 39 in good health. This chain joins TRBV5-8 and TRBJ2-2, with D hard to call. This CDR3 is CASSSPGPLYTGELFF. CDR3 sequence (DNA): TGTGCCAGCAGCTCGCCCGGGCCTTTGTACACCGGGGAGCTGTTTTTT.